This is a list of T cell receptor beta chains from one sample in a study of CD8 T cells in Susac syndrome. From the immunoSEQ multiplex PCR reads, TCRdb called clonotypes with MiXCR, one entry per CDR3 protein. The sample shows roughly 120,000 distinct CDR3 sequences, around 94% of them seen only once. The sequencing sample was made of CD4+ T cells from PBMCs. These receptors came from a human donor with multiple sclerosis. Both conserved end residues are part of each CDR3. Clone sizes are given selectively: once, few, many, or a class where the clone is expanded.

clone size	J gene	V gene	CDR3 protein
once	TRBJ2-5	TRBV6-5	CASSRRGEWETQYF
NA	TRBJ1-2	TRBV7-9	CASSSSVYYGYTF
NA	TRBJ2-1	TRBV7-2	CASSSRTPGEQFF
NA	TRBJ2-7	TRBV7-9	CASSAYYEQYF
NA	TRBJ2-7	TRBV5-1	CASSRGGKGYEQYF
NA	TRBJ2-7	TRBV20-1	CSAIGLAGGTTYEQYF
NA	TRBJ2-3	TRBV6-5	CASRSTGGTDTQYF
NA	TRBJ2-7	TRBV6-5	CASSYGDRVHEQYF
few	TRBJ2-7	TRBV7-9	CASSINRESYEQYF
NA	TRBJ2-7	TRBV30	CAWSRDSGDEQYF
NA	TRBJ1-1	TRBV7-2	CASSSTGNEAFF
once	TRBJ2-3	TRBV6-2/TRBV6-3	CASTRDSTDTQYF
NA	TRBJ1-2	TRBV6-5	CASSYSYGDNYGYTF
NA	TRBJ1-4	TRBV4-1	CASSQLLGLREKLFF
NA	TRBJ1-1	TRBV12-3/TRBV12-4	CASSSNWGTVNTEAFF
few	TRBJ2-5	TRBV6-2/TRBV6-3	CASSREQETQYF
NA	TRBJ2-7	TRBV27	CASSLTPAGGPPYEQYF
NA	TRBJ2-7	TRBV2	CASSAGTGYSEQYF
once	TRBJ2-2	TRBV20-1	CSARVPDGELFF
NA	TRBJ2-3	TRBV25-1	CASSEAAADTQYF
NA	TRBJ1-2	TRBV24-1	CATSEPRTAVNYTF
NA	TRBJ2-5	TRBV5-1	CASSTGQGGETQYF
NA	TRBJ2-5	TRBV6-2/TRBV6-3	CASRRLAGMYQETQYF
NA	TRBJ2-5	TRBV9	CASSVEGPPWAQYF
NA	TRBJ1-1	TRBV2	CASRTGDWEAFF
NA	TRBJ1-2	TRBV27	CASSYGDNYGYTF
NA	TRBJ1-2	TRBV7-2	CARFRPLKGYTF
NA	TRBJ1-1	TRBV5-5	CASSLTSSTEAFF
NA	TRBJ1-1	TRBV29-1	CSVAPRDTEAFF
NA	TRBJ2-7	TRBV5-1	CASSLPSGSSGDEQYF
NA	TRBJ2-7	TRBV6-5	CASTGMNYEQYF
NA	TRBJ1-1	TRBV30	CAWSPAGRF
once	TRBJ2-7	TRBV12-3/TRBV12-4	CASSVTRVLAYEQYF
NA	TRBJ2-2	TRBV25-1	CASSEGGHNTGELFF
NA	TRBJ2-7	TRBV5-1	CASSQGGLADSSNEQYF
once	TRBJ1-1	TRBV29-1	CSVEETGRTEAFF
NA	TRBJ1-5	TRBV5-1	CASSLDSTNQPQHF
once	TRBJ1-5	TRBV18	CASSPRGDSNQPQHF
NA	TRBJ2-6	TRBV4-3	CASSQRPGTGTGGANVLTF
NA	TRBJ2-7	TRBV7-2	CASSLSGRPYF
NA	TRBJ1-1	TRBV3-1	CASSQLRKDTEAFF
NA	TRBJ2-7	TRBV7-8	CASSLAGGTGRYEQYF
NA	TRBJ2-4	TRBV6-5	CASRGIAKNIQYF
NA	TRBJ2-4	TRBV7-2	CASSLGETGVDIQYF
NA	TRBJ1-1	TRBV5-1	CASSKELGGGAEAFF
NA	TRBJ2-5	TRBV7-9	CASSFLEAQYF
NA	TRBJ2-2	TRBV29-1	CSVRQGQGNTGELFF
NA	TRBJ1-5	TRBV18	CASSPMPRGNQPQHF
once	TRBJ2-4	TRBV12-3/TRBV12-4	CASTRGAKNIQYF
NA	TRBJ1-2	TRBV13	CASSSSGEGHYGYTF
NA	TRBJ2-2	TRBV4-2	CASSQQGGELFF
NA	TRBJ2-7	TRBV12-3/TRBV12-4	CASSPTGWEQYF
NA	TRBJ2-1	TRBV7-2	CASSPGGGGAVEQFF
NA	TRBJ1-5	TRBV6-5	CATAVGGPNQPQHF
NA	TRBJ2-6	TRBV6-6	CASSRTGGTGANVLTF
NA	TRBJ1-6	TRBV19	CASAQGNGSPLHF
NA	TRBJ2-6	TRBV6-5	CASSYRGSGANVLTF
NA	TRBJ2-1	TRBV4-2	CASSGQGGDNEQFF
NA	TRBJ2-1	TRBV29-1	CSVQTVSSYNEQFF